One sample yielded the 4 T cell receptor beta chains listed below, sequenced in a study of cytomegalovirus exposure and HLA in healthy donors. Vbeta (60) and Jbeta (13) primers were used in the PCR. Profiled with immunoSEQ multiplex PCR; TCRdb holds only in-frame clones, not every one. The sample has about 180,000 clones; roughly 82% are singletons. Sample: PBMCs. The receptor set was obtained from a woman aged 45-65 years in good health and CMV-seronegative.

CDR3 sequence (DNA): TGTGCCAGCAGCACAGCGGGAAAAGGCTACGAGCAGTACTTC. It encodes CASSTAGKGYEQYF. This chain connects TRBV7-2 to TRBJ2-7, with 7 bases lining up with TRBD2. V lost 5 bases, J lost 3 bases, and 7 bases stayed unmatched. Germline V gene sequence: CDR1 SGHTA, CDR2 FQGNSA. The CDR3 extends over 14 amino acids.

This chain's CDR3 is CASSNPGQGYEQYF. CDR3 sequence (DNA): TGTGCCAGTAGTAACCCGGGACAGGGCTACGAGCAGTACTTC. This sequence joins TRBV19 and TRBJ2-7, with 9 positions matching TRBD1. This CDR3 spans 14 amino acids. V shed 4 bases and J 3 bases; nucleotides not matched to a gene: 4. Germline-derived CDR1 and CDR2 are LNHDA and SQIVND (reference sequence).

The chain combines TRBV19 with TRBJ2-2; a weak D match, TRBD2 (6 bases). Trimming took 7 bases from V and 4 from J, leaving 16 bases between them. Germline V gene sequence: CDR1 LNHDA, CDR2 SQIVND (reference sequence). This CDR3 is built from 15 residues. The CDR3 nucleotides read TGTGCCAGTATCCCCCGGGGGTCGGCCACCGGGGAGCTGTTTTTT. It yields the protein CASIPRGSATGELFF.

The chain links TRBV27 to TRBJ1-2, with 7 bases matching TRBD1. V lost 5 bases to trimming and J lost 10 bases; unmatched junction nucleotides: 7. Germline CDR1 is MNHEY and CDR2 is SMNVEV (reference sequence). This CDR3 is built from 12 residues. CDR3 nucleotide sequence: TGTGCCAGCAGTCCGACAGGGTTGGACTACACCTTC. It specifies CASSPTGLDYTF.